Listed below are T cell receptor beta chains from one sample, sequenced in a study of T cell responses to AZD1222 COVID-19 vaccine. Only in-frame clones appear in the TCRdb table, and some are missing; sequencing was by immunoSEQ multiplex PCR. The sample has more than 100,000 clones; around 90% are singletons. The material sequenced was peripheral blood, taken 28 days after the second AZD1222 dose. The receptors were gathered from an adult who received the AZD1222 COVID-19 vaccine. Each CDR3 is given with its conserved first and last residue. D genes are given only for firm matches. Expanded clones get a size class; other rows say once, few or many, or leave the size out.

d_gene	len	v_gene	abundance	j_gene	CDR3nt	CDR3aa
.	14	TRBV11-2	.	TRBJ2-7	TGTGCCAGCAGCTTAGTCGGGGGACTTTACGAGCAGTACTTC	CASSLVGGLYEQYF
.	13	TRBV27	few	TRBJ1-5	TGTGCCAGCAGTGTAGGGACACTTCAGCCCCAGCATTTT	CASSVGTLQPQHF
TRBD1	17	TRBV18	.	TRBJ1-3	TGTGCCAGCTCACCACCGGGACAGGGGCGCTCTGGAAACACCATATATTTT	CASSPPGQGRSGNTIYF
.	13	TRBV5-1	.	TRBJ1-1	TGCGCCAGCAGCAGGACTGTGAACACTGAAGCTTTCTTT	CASSRTVNTEAFF
.	13	TRBV5-1	.	TRBJ2-5	TGCGCCAGCAGCTCCGGGGTAATAGAGACCCAGTACTTC	CASSSGVIETQYF
.	13	TRBV6-2/TRBV6-3	.	TRBJ2-7	TGTGCCAGCAGTTACGGCAGACCCTACGAGCAGTACTTC	CASSYGRPYEQYF
TRBD2	15	TRBV5-1	.	TRBJ2-7	TGCGCCAGCAGCTTTAGCGGGGGGATTGCCTACGAGCAGTACTTC	CASSFSGGIAYEQYF
.	16	TRBV6-1	.	TRBJ1-5	TGTGCCAGCAGTGAAGGGCCATTAGGGAGGAATCAGCCCCAGCATTTT	CASSEGPLGRNQPQHF
.	13	TRBV19	few	TRBJ1-2	TGTGCCAGTAGTATCCCAGGGCCCAATGGCTACACCTTC	CASSIPGPNGYTF
TRBD1	18	TRBV28	.	TRBJ1-2	TGTGCCAGCAGGAAGGACAGGGGATCCTTAAGGTTTAACTATGGCTACACCTTC	CASRKDRGSLRFNYGYTF
TRBD2	18	TRBV7-2	.	TRBJ2-3	TGTGCCAGCAGCTTAGCTCGGACTAGCGGGATTAGCACAGATACGCAGTATTTT	CASSLARTSGISTDTQYF
.	8	TRBV20-1	.	TRBJ1-2	TGCAGTCCGAGAGGCTACACCTTC	CSPRGYTF
.	14	TRBV13	once	TRBJ2-5	TGTGCCAGCAGCTCCACAGGCGACGGAGAGACCCAGTACTTC	CASSSTGDGETQYF
TRBD1	17	TRBV6-2/TRBV6-3	.	TRBJ1-4	TGTGCCAGCAGTTGGACAGGGGGCGGATCAACTAATGAAAAACTGTTTTTT	CASSWTGGGSTNEKLFF
.	15	TRBV7-9	.	TRBJ1-3	TGTGCCAGCAGCCAGCCCCGGGACTATGGGAACACCATATATTTT	CASSQPRDYGNTIYF
.	13	TRBV5-8	.	TRBJ1-5	TGTGCCAGCAGCTTTGGGGGCAATCAGCCCCAGCATTTT	CASSFGGNQPQHF
TRBD1	18	TRBV3-1/TRBV3-2	.	TRBJ2-3	TGTGCCAGCAGCCGCCGGGGGGACAGGGGGCTGGTGAGAGATACGCAGTATTTT	CASSRRGDRGLVRDTQYF
TRBD2	19	TRBV7-7	.	TRBJ2-2	TGTGCCAGCAGCTTAGTGTTCCTAGCGGGACGAATAAACACCGGGGAGCTGTTTTTT	CASSLVFLAGRINTGELFF
.	14	TRBV30	.	TRBJ2-2	TGTGCCTGGGAGACAGGGAGGGGGAGCGGGGAGCTGTTTTTT	CAWETGRGSGELFF
.	17	TRBV27	.	TRBJ1-1	TGTGCCAGCAGTTTATCTTTAGGAGGGAAGTTGGCAACTGAAGCTTTCTTT	CASSLSLGGKLATEAFF
.	11	TRBV10-2	.	TRBJ2-1	TGCGCCAGCAGCAGCTACAATGAGCAGTTCTTC	CASSSYNEQFF
.	15	TRBV7-2	once	TRBJ1-2	TGTGCCAGCAGCTTCTGGGAAGGAGGGACCTATGGCTACACCTTC	CASSFWEGGTYGYTF
TRBD1	13	TRBV27	.	TRBJ1-2	TGTGCCAGCAGTCCGGGACAGTTCTCCGGCTACACCTTC	CASSPGQFSGYTF
.	14	TRBV9	.	TRBJ2-7	TGTGCCAGCAGCGTGGACAGAAGCTCCTACGAGCAGTACTTC	CASSVDRSSYEQYF
.	15	TRBV7-3	.	TRBJ2-2	TGTGCCAGCAGCCCAAGGGGACAATCGACCGGGGAGCTGTTTTTT	CASSPRGQSTGELFF
.	15	TRBV6-2/TRBV6-3	.	TRBJ1-2	TGTGCCAGCAGTTATCCGCGGGGGGGAGACTATGGCTACACCTTC	CASSYPRGGDYGYTF
.	14	TRBV2	.	TRBJ1-3	TGTGCCAGCAGTGAAATAGGCTCTGGAAACACCATATATTTT	CASSEIGSGNTIYF
.	14	TRBV4-2	.	TRBJ1-1	TGTGCCAGCAGCCATGCCCCAGGGGACACTGAAGCTTTCTTT	CASSHAPGDTEAFF
.	16	TRBV6-5	.	TRBJ1-6	TGTGCCAGCAGTTACTCCCACGAAACGGGTAATTCACCCCTCCACTTT	CASSYSHETGNSPLHF
.	15	TRBV24-1	.	TRBJ2-5	TGTGCCACCAGTGACCGAGGGACGGGAAAAGAGACCCAGTACTTC	CATSDRGTGKETQYF
.	14	TRBV7-9	.	TRBJ2-5	TGTGCCAGCAGCTTAGAGCGATTATGGGAGACCCAGTACTTC	CASSLERLWETQYF
TRBD1	19	TRBV28	.	TRBJ2-7	TGTGCCAGCAGTCCCTACTCAATCTATAACAGGGGAGAGACCTACGAGCAGTACTTC	CASSPYSIYNRGETYEQYF
TRBD1	16	TRBV7-8	.	TRBJ1-2	TGTGCCAGCAGCTATGAGGCCGGGACAGTAAACTATGGCTACACCTTC	CASSYEAGTVNYGYTF
TRBD1	13	TRBV30	.	TRBJ1-1	TGTGCCTGGAGTGCTCAGGGGGCCACTGAAGCTTTCTTT	CAWSAQGATEAFF
TRBD1	14	TRBV6-5	.	TRBJ2-7	TGTGCCAGCAGGACGGACAGGGGGGTATACGAGCAGTACTTC	CASRTDRGVYEQYF
.	16	TRBV19	once	TRBJ2-2	TGTGCCAGTAAAGGGAGAACCACCCGGCGGACCGGGGAGCTGTTTTTT	CASKGRTTRRTGELFF
TRBD1	17	TRBV27	.	TRBJ1-3	TGTGCCAGCAGACCACAGGGGGCTGGGGCATATGGAAACACCATATATTTT	CASRPQGAGAYGNTIYF
TRBD2	17	TRBV7-2	.	TRBJ2-2	TGTGCCAGCAGCTCCCCCCCTAGCGGGGGTAACACCGGGGAGCTGTTTTTT	CASSSPPSGGNTGELFF
.	13	TRBV5-1	.	TRBJ2-5	TGCGCCAGCAGCTTGACGGTTCAAGAGACCCAGTACTTC	CASSLTVQETQYF
.	13	TRBV28	.	TRBJ2-7	TGTGCCAGCAGAAGTAGCGGCAGGTACGAGCAGTACTTC	CASRSSGRYEQYF
TRBD1	15	TRBV6-2/TRBV6-3	once	TRBJ1-2	TGTGCCAGCAGTTCGGCAGGGGGCGCGGGCTATGGCTACACCTTC	CASSSAGGAGYGYTF
TRBD2	15	TRBV29-1	.	TRBJ2-5	TGCAGCGTTGAAGTGGGTGGGAGCGGGGCAGAGACCCAGTACTTC	CSVEVGGSGAETQYF
.	12	TRBV6-1	few	TRBJ1-2	TGTGCCAGCAGTGACACCAGGTGGCCTAAAACCTTC	CASSDTRWPKTF
.	15	TRBV7-9	.	TRBJ2-1	TGTGCCAGCAGCTTCTTCCGGACCACCTACAATGAGCAGTTCTTC	CASSFFRTTYNEQFF
TRBD2	16	TRBV7-2	.	TRBJ2-5	TGTGCCAGCAGCTTTAACCCGGGGGGTCTGGGGGAGACCCAGTACTTC	CASSFNPGGLGETQYF
TRBD2	18	TRBV7-3	.	TRBJ2-2	TGTGCCAGCAGCCTCCTCGGACTAGCGGGGTCGAACACCGGGGAGCTGTTTTTT	CASSLLGLAGSNTGELFF
TRBD1	18	TRBV27	few	TRBJ2-7	TGTGCCAGCAGTTTAATTTCCCGACGGACAGGAAGTCTCTACGAGCAGTACTTC	CASSLISRRTGSLYEQYF
.	14	TRBV5-1	.	TRBJ1-2	TGCGCCAGCAGCTTCATGGACAGTGAAAGTGGCTACACCTTC	CASSFMDSESGYTF
TRBD1	15	TRBV7-2	many	TRBJ1-2	TGTGCCAGCAGCTCGAGGACAGGGGAACACTATGGCTACACCTTC	CASSSRTGEHYGYTF
.	15	TRBV6-2/TRBV6-3	.	TRBJ2-3	TGTGCCAGCAGTTCTCGAGGTAGTGGTACAGATACGCAGTATTTT	CASSSRGSGTDTQYF
.	16	TRBV3-1/TRBV3-2	.	TRBJ1-2	TGTGCCAGCAGCCAAGTTCATTCGGCAGGGCACTATGGCTACACCTTC	CASSQVHSAGHYGYTF
.	13	TRBV15	.	TRBJ2-1	TGTGCCACCAGCAGAGACAGAAACAATGAGCAGTTCTTC	CATSRDRNNEQFF
.	15	TRBV7-9	.	TRBJ2-3	TGTGCCAGCAGCTTAGCGGGGTTAGGGACAGATACGCAGTATTTT	CASSLAGLGTDTQYF